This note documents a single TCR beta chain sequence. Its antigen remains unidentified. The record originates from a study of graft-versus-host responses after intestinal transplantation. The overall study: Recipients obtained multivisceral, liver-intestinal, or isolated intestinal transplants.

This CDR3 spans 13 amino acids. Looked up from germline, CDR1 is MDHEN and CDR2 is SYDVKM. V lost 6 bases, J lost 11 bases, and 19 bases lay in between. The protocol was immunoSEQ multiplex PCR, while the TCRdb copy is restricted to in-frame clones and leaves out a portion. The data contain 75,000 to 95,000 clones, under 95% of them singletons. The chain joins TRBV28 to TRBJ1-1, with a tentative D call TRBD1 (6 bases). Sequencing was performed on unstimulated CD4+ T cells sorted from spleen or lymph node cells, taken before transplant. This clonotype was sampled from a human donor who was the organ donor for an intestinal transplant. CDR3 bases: TGTGCCAGCAGATACGACAGGTACGAAGCGGCTTTCTTT. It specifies CASRYDRYEAAFF.